A selection of T cell receptor beta chains follows, all from one sample in a study of cytomegalovirus exposure and HLA in healthy donors. Data came from immunoSEQ multiplex PCR; TCRdb stores just in-frame clones and leaves some out. The data show some 180,000 clones, roughly a tenth seen once. Specimen: PBMCs. The receptors stem from a woman under 40 in good health and CMV-seropositive. Each CDR3 is given with its conserved first and last residue. A D gene is named only where the DNA matches it firmly. Where a row states a size, it is once, few, many or the class of an expanded clone; other rows omit it.

TRBV19	TRBD1	few	TRBJ1-5	TGTGCCAGTAGTATTCTGACAGGGGGCCCTCAGCCCCAGCATTTT	CASSILTGGPQPQHF
TRBV7-2	.	.	TRBJ1-2	TGTGCCAGCAGCTTAGAGAGACAGAATTCCTACACCTTC	CASSLERQNSYTF
TRBV9	TRBD1	few	TRBJ2-7	TGTGCCAGCAGCGTAGGACAGGGGGTATTCTACGAGCAGTACTTC	CASSVGQGVFYEQYF
TRBV6-1	.	.	TRBJ1-5	TGTGCCAGCAGTCCAACCTTTAGTCAGCCCCAGCATTTT	CASSPTFSQPQHF
TRBV29-1	TRBD2	.	TRBJ2-5	TGCAGCACCCTAGCGGGAGATGGAGAGACCCAGTACTTC	CSTLAGDGETQYF
TRBV30	.	.	TRBJ1-2	TGTGCCTGGAGAGAAGCAGGGCTGCATGGCTACACCTTC	CAWREAGLHGYTF
TRBV4-1	TRBD1	few	TRBJ2-7	TGCGCCAGCAGCCAAGATCGACAGGGATACGAGCAGTACTTC	CASSQDRQGYEQYF
TRBV2	.	.	TRBJ2-3	TGTGCCAGCAGACGAAACCCGAGTGATAGCACAGATACGCAGTATTTT	CASRRNPSDSTDTQYF
TRBV7-9	.	few	TRBJ2-7	TGTGCCAGCAGCTTACGATCTGGGCCCCGAGCCTACGAGCAGTACTTC	CASSLRSGPRAYEQYF
TRBV10-3	TRBD1	.	TRBJ1-3	TGTGCCATCAGTGATTTAGGTTCCCCAATTGACAGGGGGCATTTGCCGCCTGGAAACACCATATATTTT	CAISDLGSPIDRGHLPPGNTIYF
TRBV2	TRBD1	.	TRBJ1-5	TGTGCCAGCAGTGGGGGACAGGGGTATCAGCCCCAGCATTTT	CASSGGQGYQPQHF
TRBV5-1	TRBD2	few	TRBJ2-3	TGCGCCAGCAGCTTGCCGGGACTAGCGTCAACAGATACGCAGTATTTT	CASSLPGLASTDTQYF
TRBV29-1	TRBD1	many	TRBJ1-3	TGCAGCGTTGAGCTTACAGGGGGCTCCTCTGGAAACACCATATATTTT	CSVELTGGSSGNTIYF
TRBV15	TRBD2	.	TRBJ2-3	TGTGCCACCAGCAGAGATGGTGGACTAGCGGGGCCCAGGGATACGCAGTATTTT	CATSRDGGLAGPRDTQYF
TRBV19	.	.	TRBJ2-5	TGTGCCAGTAGTCCCCTCTGGGGGCAGGGAAACTTAAGGGAGACCCAGTACTTC	CASSPLWGQGNLRETQYF
TRBV19	TRBD2	few	TRBJ2-2	TGTGCCAGTAGCCTAGCGGGAGGGCCCGGGGAGCTGTTTTTT	CASSLAGGPGELFF
TRBV4-2	TRBD2	few	TRBJ2-1	TGTGCCAGCAGCCCACGGCCCTCCCGGGACTACATACGCCCACATGGCGATGAGCAGTTCTTC	CASSPRPSRDYIRPHGDEQFF